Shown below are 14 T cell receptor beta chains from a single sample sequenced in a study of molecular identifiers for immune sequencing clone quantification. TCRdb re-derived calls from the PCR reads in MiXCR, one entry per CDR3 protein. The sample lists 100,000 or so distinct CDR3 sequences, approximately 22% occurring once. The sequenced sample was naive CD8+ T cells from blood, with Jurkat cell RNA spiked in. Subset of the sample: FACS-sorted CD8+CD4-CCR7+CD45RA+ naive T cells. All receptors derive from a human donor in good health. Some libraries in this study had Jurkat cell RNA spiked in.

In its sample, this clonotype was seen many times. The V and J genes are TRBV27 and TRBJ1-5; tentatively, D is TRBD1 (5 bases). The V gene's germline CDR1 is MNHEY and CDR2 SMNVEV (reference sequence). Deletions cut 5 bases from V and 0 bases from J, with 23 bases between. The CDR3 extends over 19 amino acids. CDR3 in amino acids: CASSQAGQPYLDSNQPQHF. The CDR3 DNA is TGTGCCAGCAGTCAGGCGGGGCAGCCGTACCTTGATAGCAATCAGCCCCAGCATTTT.

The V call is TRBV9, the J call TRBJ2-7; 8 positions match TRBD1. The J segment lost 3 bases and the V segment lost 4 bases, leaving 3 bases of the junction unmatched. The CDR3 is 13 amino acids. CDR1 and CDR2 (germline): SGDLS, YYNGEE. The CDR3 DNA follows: TGTGCCAGCAGCACAGGGGGTTTCTACGAGCAGTACTTC. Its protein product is CASSTGGFYEQYF.

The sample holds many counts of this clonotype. This chain's CDR3 is CASSFLGGGPTDTQYF. CDR3 nucleotide sequence: TGTGCCAGCAGCTTTCTAGGGGGGGGACCCACAGATACGCAGTATTTT. The chain couples TRBV11-2 to TRBJ2-3, with a possible D match to TRBD2 (7 bases). Germline CDR1 reads SGHAT; CDR2 reads FQNNGV. The CDR3 contains 16 residues. V shed 3 bases and J shed 2 bases, with 15 bases lying between them.

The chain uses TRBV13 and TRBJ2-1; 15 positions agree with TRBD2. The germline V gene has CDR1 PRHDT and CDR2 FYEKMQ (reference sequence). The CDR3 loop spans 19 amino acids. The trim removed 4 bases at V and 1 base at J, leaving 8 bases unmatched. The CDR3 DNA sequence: TGTGCCAGCAGCTCAACTGGGACTAGCGGGGGGTCATCCTACAATGAGCAGTTCTTC. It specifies CASSSTGTSGGSSYNEQFF. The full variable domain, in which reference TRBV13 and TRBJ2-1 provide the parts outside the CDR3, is AAGVIQSPRHLIKEKRETATLKCYPIPRHDTVYWYQQGPGQDPQFLISFYEKMQSDKGSIPDRFSAQQFSDYHSELNMSSLELGDSALYFCASSSTGTSGGSSYNEQFFGPGTRLTVL.

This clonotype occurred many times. The CDR3 region is CASSQGAGVSEQYF. CDR3 nucleotides: TGCGCCAGCAGCCAAGGCGCGGGAGTTAGTGAGCAGTACTTC. J is TRBJ2-7 and V is TRBV4-3; TRBD2 aligns across 7 bases. The J segment lost 7 bases and the V segment lost 1 base, leaving 7 bases of the junction unmatched. The length of the CDR3 is 14 residues. The germline V gene has CDR1 LGHNA and CDR2 YSLEER.

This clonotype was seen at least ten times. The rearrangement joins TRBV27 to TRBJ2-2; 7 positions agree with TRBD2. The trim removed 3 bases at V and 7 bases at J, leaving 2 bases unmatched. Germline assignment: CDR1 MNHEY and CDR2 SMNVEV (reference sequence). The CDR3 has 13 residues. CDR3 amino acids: CASSLGGSGELFF. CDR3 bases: TGTGCCAGCAGTTTGGGCGGGAGCGGGGAGCTGTTTTTT.

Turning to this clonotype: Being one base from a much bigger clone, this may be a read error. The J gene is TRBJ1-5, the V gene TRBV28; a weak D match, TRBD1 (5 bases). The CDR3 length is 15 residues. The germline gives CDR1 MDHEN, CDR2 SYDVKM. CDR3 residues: CATAMGVVSNQSQHF. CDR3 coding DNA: TGTGCCACCGCAATGGGGGTGGTTAGCAATCAGTCCCAGCATTTT.

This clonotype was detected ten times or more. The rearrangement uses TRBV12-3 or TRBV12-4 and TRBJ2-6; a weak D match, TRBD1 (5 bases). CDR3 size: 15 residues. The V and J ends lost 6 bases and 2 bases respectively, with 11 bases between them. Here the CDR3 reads CASSQGRAGANVLTF. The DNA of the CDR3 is TGTGCCAGCAGCCAGGGAAGGGCTGGGGCCAACGTCCTGACTTTC.

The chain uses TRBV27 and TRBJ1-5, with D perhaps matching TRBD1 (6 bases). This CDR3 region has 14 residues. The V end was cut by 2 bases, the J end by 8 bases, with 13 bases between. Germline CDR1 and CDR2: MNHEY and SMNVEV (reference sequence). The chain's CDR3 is CASSLQGLDKPQHF. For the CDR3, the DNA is TGTGCCAGCAGTTTACAGGGGTTGGATAAGCCCCAGCATTTT.

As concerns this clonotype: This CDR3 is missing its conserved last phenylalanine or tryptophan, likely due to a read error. The CDR3 region has the DNA TGTGCCAGCAGTTTGGGCCCCTCCACAGATACGCAGTATTCT. Translating it yields CASSLGPSTDTQYS. The chain combines TRBV12-3 or TRBV12-4 with TRBJ2-3; D unresolved. The CDR3 sequence is 14 residues long. V lost 3 bases and J lost 2, with 9 bases in between.

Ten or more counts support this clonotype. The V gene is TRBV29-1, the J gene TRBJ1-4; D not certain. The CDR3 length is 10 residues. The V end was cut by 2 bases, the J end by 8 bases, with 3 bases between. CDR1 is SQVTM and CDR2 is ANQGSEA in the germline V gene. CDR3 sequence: CSVEREKLFF. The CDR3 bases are TGCAGCGTTGAACGCGAAAAACTGTTTTTT.

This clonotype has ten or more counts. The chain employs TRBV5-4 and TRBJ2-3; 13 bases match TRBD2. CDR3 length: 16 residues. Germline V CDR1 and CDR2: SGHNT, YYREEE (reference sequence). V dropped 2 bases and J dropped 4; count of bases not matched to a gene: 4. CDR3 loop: CASSFGLAGVSDTQYF. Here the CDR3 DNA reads TGTGCCAGCAGCTTCGGACTAGCGGGAGTGTCAGATACGCAGTATTTT.

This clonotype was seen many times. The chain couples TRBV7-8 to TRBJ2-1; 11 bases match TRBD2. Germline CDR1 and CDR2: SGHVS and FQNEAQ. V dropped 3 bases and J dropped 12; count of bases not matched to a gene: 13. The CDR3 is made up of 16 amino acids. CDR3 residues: CASSFLLAGVPMGQFF. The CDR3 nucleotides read TGTGCCAGCAGCTTCCTACTAGCGGGGGTTCCCATGGGGCAGTTCTTC.

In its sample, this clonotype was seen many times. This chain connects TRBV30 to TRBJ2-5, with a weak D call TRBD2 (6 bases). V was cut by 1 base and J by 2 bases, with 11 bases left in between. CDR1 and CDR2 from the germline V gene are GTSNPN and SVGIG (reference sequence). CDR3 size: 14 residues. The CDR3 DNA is TGTGCCTGGAGTGCTAGCGCGGGGCAAGAGACCCAGTACTTC. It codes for CAWSASAGQETQYF.